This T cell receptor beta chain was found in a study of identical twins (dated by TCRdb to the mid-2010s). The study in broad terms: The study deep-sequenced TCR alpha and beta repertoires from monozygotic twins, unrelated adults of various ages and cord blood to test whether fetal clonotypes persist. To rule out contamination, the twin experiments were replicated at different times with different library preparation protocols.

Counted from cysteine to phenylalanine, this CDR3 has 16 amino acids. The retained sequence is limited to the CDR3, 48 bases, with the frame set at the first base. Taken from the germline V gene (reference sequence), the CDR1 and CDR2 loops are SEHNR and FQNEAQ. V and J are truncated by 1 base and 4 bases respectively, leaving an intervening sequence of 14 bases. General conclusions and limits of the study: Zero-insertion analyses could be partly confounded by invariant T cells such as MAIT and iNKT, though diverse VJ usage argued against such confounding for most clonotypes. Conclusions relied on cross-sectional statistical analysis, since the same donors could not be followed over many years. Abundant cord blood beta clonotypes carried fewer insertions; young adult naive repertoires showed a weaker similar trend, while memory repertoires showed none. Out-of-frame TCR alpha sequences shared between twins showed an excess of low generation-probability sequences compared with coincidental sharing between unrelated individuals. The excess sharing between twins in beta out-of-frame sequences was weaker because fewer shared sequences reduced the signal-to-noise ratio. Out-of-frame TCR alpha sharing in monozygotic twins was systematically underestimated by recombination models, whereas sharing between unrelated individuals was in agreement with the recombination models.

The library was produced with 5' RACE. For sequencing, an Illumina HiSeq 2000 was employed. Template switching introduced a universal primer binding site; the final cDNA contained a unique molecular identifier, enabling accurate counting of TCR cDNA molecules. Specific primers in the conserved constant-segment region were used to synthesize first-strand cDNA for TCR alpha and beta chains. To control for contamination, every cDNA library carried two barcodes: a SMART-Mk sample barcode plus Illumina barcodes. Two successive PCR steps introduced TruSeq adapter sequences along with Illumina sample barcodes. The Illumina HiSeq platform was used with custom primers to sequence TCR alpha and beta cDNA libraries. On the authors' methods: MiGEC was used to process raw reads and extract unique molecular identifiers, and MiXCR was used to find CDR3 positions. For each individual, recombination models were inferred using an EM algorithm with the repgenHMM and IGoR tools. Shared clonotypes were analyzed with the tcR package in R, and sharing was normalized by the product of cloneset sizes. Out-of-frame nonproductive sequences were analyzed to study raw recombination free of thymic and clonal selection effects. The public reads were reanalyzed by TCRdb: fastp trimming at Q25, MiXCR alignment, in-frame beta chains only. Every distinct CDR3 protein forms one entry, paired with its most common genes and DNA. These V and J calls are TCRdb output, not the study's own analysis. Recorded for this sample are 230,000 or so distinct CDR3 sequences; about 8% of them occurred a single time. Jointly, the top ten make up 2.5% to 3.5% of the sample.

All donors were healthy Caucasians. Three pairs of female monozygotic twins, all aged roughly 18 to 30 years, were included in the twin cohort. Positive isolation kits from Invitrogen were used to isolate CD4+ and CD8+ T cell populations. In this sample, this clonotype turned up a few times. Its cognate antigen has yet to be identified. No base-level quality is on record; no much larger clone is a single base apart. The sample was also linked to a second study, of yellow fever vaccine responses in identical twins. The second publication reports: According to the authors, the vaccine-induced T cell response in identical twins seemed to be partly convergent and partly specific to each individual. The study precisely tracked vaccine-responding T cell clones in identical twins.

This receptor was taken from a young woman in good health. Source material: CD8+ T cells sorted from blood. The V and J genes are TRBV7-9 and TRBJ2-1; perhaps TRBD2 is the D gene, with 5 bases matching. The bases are TGTGCCAGCAGCTTAGATGGAGGACGGAGATACAATGAGCAGTTCTTC. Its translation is CASSLDGGRRYNEQFF.